This T cell receptor beta chain derives from a study of cytomegalovirus exposure and HLA in healthy donors. Germline-derived CDR1 and CDR2 are MNHNY and SVGAGI (reference sequence). The ends lost 7 bases at V and 8 bases at J; junction bases unmatched: 13. The CDR3 totals 15 residues. In the PCR, 60 Vbeta and 13 Jbeta primers were used. Produced via immunoSEQ multiplex PCR; TCRdb's table is partial and in-frame only. The sample records about 200,000 clones, 65% to 80% being singletons. This chain connects TRBV6-6 to TRBJ1-3; 8 bases line up with TRBD1. This clonotype was sampled from a middle-aged man in good health and CMV-seronegative. Sequenced material: PBMCs. The CDR3 reads CASTRGGTGYYTIYF. CDR3 nucleotide sequence: TGTGCCAGCACCCGCGGCGGGACAGGCTATTACACCATATATTTT.